These 25 T cell receptor beta chains were all obtained from the same sample, sequenced in a study of blood T cell repertoires in COVID-19. Using immunoSEQ multiplex PCR, the repertoire was profiled, and TCRdb retains in-frame clones only, with some absent. The table includes around 100,000 clones, less than 95% detected once. Sequences were obtained from peripheral blood. The receptor source for this set is a human donor with active COVID-19. The donor label of this sample is uncertain.

Comment on this clone: At one end the junction does not follow the germline gene, possibly because of a read error. The chain employs TRBV29-1 and TRBJ2-7; possible D gene TRBD1, 6 bases. This CDR3 contains 9 residues. Germline-derived CDR1 and CDR2 are SQVTM and ANQGSEA. The CDR3 sequence is CSVRDTKFF. CDR3 nucleotide sequence: TGCAGCGTCCGGGACACGAAATTCTTC.

The V and J genes are TRBV3-1 (or the pseudogene TRBV3-2) and TRBJ2-7; the match to TRBD1 covers 7 bases. The germline V gene has CDR1 LGHDT and CDR2 YNNKEL (reference sequence). This CDR3 is built from 14 residues. V lost 4 bases and J lost 6; bases outside the gene matches: 9. The CDR3 spells CASSLVDRVSEQYF. The CDR3 DNA sequence: TGTGCCAGCAGCCTAGTTGACAGGGTCAGCGAGCAGTACTTC.

J is TRBJ2-2 and V is TRBV28; 9 nucleotides agree with TRBD2. The CDR3 extends over 14 amino acids. Germline V gives CDR1 MDHEN, CDR2 SYDVKM. J was trimmed by 5 bases and V by 6 bases; bases with no gene match: 4. DNA for the CDR3: TGTGCCAGCAGGTCAAGCGGGGGGACCGGGGAGCTGTTTTTT. This translates into CASRSSGGTGELFF.

The chain couples TRBV6-4 to TRBJ2-3, with 7 bases lining up with TRBD1. The CDR3 totals 15 residues. V was pared by 3 bases and J by 1 base, with 4 bases of the junction left unmatched. Germline assignment: CDR1 MRHNA and CDR2 SNTAGT. The CDR3, as DNA: TGTGCCAGCAGTGAACAAGGGGGCGGCACAGATACGCAGTATTTT. Amino acids: CASSEQGGGTDTQYF.

CDR3 amino acids: CASSLAGDSYGYTF. DNA for the CDR3: TGTGCCAGCAGCTTAGCAGGGGACAGCTATGGCTACACCTTC. This rearrangement joins TRBV7-2 to TRBJ1-2; 7 positions match TRBD1. CDR3 size: 14 residues. The trim removed 0 bases at V and 4 bases at J, leaving 2 bases unmatched. The V gene's germline CDR1 is SGHTA and CDR2 FQGNSA.

The rearrangement joins TRBV6-5 to TRBJ2-1; possible D gene TRBD2, 7 bases. Trimming cost V 2 bases and J 11 bases, with 10 bases left between them. The CDR3 has 12 amino acids. Germline CDR1 is MNHEY and CDR2 is SVGAGI. DNA for the CDR3: TGTGCCAGCAGTTACGGGGGGGCCAAGCAGTTCTTC. As protein: CASSYGGAKQFF.

The chain joins TRBV4-3 to TRBJ2-3, with D possibly TRBD2 on 5 matching bases. Trimming took 4 bases from V and 5 from J, leaving 16 bases between them. Germline CDR1 and CDR2: LGHNA and YSLEER. The CDR3 consists of 15 residues. Here the CDR3 DNA reads TGCGCCAGCAGCCGCAGCCGGGATTCGGAAGATACGCAGTATTTT. Translation gives CASSRSRDSEDTQYF.

CDR3: CASSASTGTNEKLFF. Here the CDR3 DNA reads TGTGCCAGCAGCGCATCCACAGGGACAAATGAAAAACTGTTTTTT. The J gene is TRBJ1-4, the V gene TRBV9; perhaps TRBD1 as D (6 bases). Trimming took off 3 bases at V and 5 bases at J, with 14 bases between the two ends. In germline, CDR1 is SGDLS, CDR2 YYNGEE. The CDR3 sequence is 15 residues long.

This sequence joins TRBV5-1 and TRBJ1-3, with TRBD1 matching 7 bases. This CDR3 spans 15 amino acids. Germline V gene sequence: CDR1 SGHRS, CDR2 YFSETQ. V gave up 4 bases and J gave up 4 bases; unmatched junction bases: 8. CDR3 sequence: CASSPTGQFGNTIYF. In DNA form, the CDR3 reads TGCGCCAGCAGCCCGACGGGACAGTTCGGAAACACCATATATTTT.

This chain links TRBV6-2 or TRBV6-3 with TRBJ2-7, with TRBD2 matching 10 bases. This CDR3 is built from 14 residues. CDR1 is MNHEY, CDR2 SVGEGT, per germline. V shed 2 bases, J shed 2 bases, and the junction held 0 bases outside the gene matches. For the CDR3, the DNA is TGTGCCAGCAGTTACGGGACTAGCGCCTACGAGCAGTACTTC. Protein product: CASSYGTSAYEQYF.

The V and J genes are TRBV5-1 and TRBJ2-5; D possibly corresponds to TRBD2 (5 bases). Germline V gene sequence: CDR1 SGHRS, CDR2 YFSETQ. V was cut by 0 bases and J by 1 base, with 10 bases left in between. This CDR3 has 15 amino acids. The CDR3 loop is CASSLAGGVQETQYF. As DNA, the CDR3 is TGCGCCAGCAGCTTGGCCGGAGGAGTCCAAGAGACCCAGTACTTC.

The V gene is TRBV5-1, the J gene TRBJ1-6; 9 nucleotides agree with TRBD1. J was trimmed by 5 bases and V by 2 bases; bases with no gene match: 2. This CDR3 spans 15 amino acids. The germline gives CDR1 SGHRS, CDR2 YFSETQ. CDR3: CASSLQGADNSPLHF. CDR3 sequence (DNA): TGCGCCAGCAGCTTACAGGGGGCGGATAATTCACCCCTCCACTTT.

V usage is TRBV19 and J usage is TRBJ1-5; D gene ambiguous. Deletions cut 6 bases from V and 2 bases from J, with 14 bases between. This CDR3 has 15 amino acids. Germline CDR1 LNHDA, CDR2 SQIVND (reference sequence). CDR3 residues: CASRWPGEGNQPQHF. The DNA of the CDR3 is TGTGCCAGTAGGTGGCCCGGGGAAGGCAATCAGCCCCAGCATTTT.

A note on this clone: The same CDR3 also results from other DNA sequences found in this sample. The rearrangement links TRBV2 to TRBJ2-2; D is unresolved. Germline V gives CDR1 SNHLY, CDR2 FYNNEI. The CDR3 consists of 11 residues. V lost 6 bases and J 6 bases, leaving 5 bases between the germline ends. The CDR3 coding sequence is TGTGCCAGCAGAGCCGCCGGGGAGCTGTTTTTT. This encodes CASRAAGELFF.

The chain couples TRBV7-9 to TRBJ2-1; the D gene is possibly TRBD1 (5 bases). The germline gives CDR1 SEHNR, CDR2 FQNEAQ (reference sequence). The CDR3 has 11 amino acids. Between the trimmed V and J ends, which lost 3 bases and 12 bases, there was a span of 9 bases. CDR3 bases: TGTGCCAGCAGCTTCCAGGGTGGGCAGTTCTTC. Its translation is CASSFQGGQFF.

V usage is TRBV2 and J usage is TRBJ2-5; maybe TRBD2 (6 bases). Trimming cost V 6 bases and J 3 bases, with 11 bases left between them. In germline, CDR1 is SNHLY, CDR2 FYNNEI. The CDR3 loop spans 13 amino acids. The CDR3: CASRGGGKETQYF. The CDR3, as DNA: TGTGCCAGCAGGGGTGGAGGGAAAGAGACCCAGTACTTC.

The chain uses TRBV11-2 and TRBJ2-2; 10 nucleotides agree with TRBD1. Germline V gene data show CDR1 as SGHAT and CDR2 as FQNNGV. V gave up 5 bases and J gave up 7 bases; unmatched junction bases: 10. The CDR3 covers 16 residues. CDR3 sequence: CASSPPTGGAGGELFF. CDR3 bases: TGTGCCAGCAGCCCTCCGACAGGGGGCGCCGGCGGGGAGCTGTTTTTT.

CDR3 in amino acids: CATSDPGQGDKTQYF. As DNA, the CDR3 is TGTGCCACCAGTGACCCTGGACAGGGGGATAAGACCCAGTACTTC. V and J are TRBV24-1 and TRBJ2-5, with 10 bases fitting TRBD1. Trimming took 4 bases from V and 6 from J; bases not matched to a gene: 7. Germline-derived CDR1 and CDR2 are KGHDR and SFDVKD. CDR3 length: 15 amino acids.

This clone was seen once. This rearrangement joins TRBV19 to TRBJ1-5, with D perhaps matching TRBD1 (6 bases). The V end lost 10 bases, the J end lost 5 bases, and 24 bases lay between the germline ends. Per germline, CDR1 LNHDA and CDR2 SQIVND (reference sequence). This CDR3 region has 16 residues. CDR3 sequence (DNA): TGTGCCACTACAGAAATCTGGGACACCAAGGATCAGCCCCAGCATTTT. Translation gives CATTEIWDTKDQPQHF. The variable domain in full, completed from reference TRBV19 and TRBJ1-5, reads DGGITQSPKYLFRKEGQNVTLSCEQNLNHDAMYWYRQDPGQGLRLIYYSQIVNDFQKGDIAEGYSVSREKKESFPLTVTSAQKNPTAFYLCATTEIWDTKDQPQHFGDGTRLSIL.

The gene calls are TRBV5-1 and TRBJ2-7, with 7 positions matching TRBD1. CDR1 and CDR2 (germline): SGHRS, YFSETQ. The V gene end was trimmed by 7 bases and the J gene end by 3 bases; junction bases not matched to a gene: 7. The CDR3 consists of 13 residues. In nucleotides, the CDR3 is TGCGCCAGCGGCGACAGGGTAGGCTACGAGCAGTACTTC. It is translated as CASGDRVGYEQYF.

The chain carries TRBV3-1 (or the pseudogene TRBV3-2) and TRBJ1-1, with D maybe TRBD1 (6 bases). V was clipped by 3 bases and J by 1 base, with 9 bases between them. The CDR3 consists of 14 residues. Per the germline V gene, CDR1 is LGHDT and CDR2 is YNNKEL (reference sequence). For the CDR3, the DNA is TGTGCCAGCAGCCAGGGGACAAAGAACACTGAAGCTTTCTTT. Its protein product is CASSQGTKNTEAFF.

The chain joins TRBV3-1 (or the pseudogene TRBV3-2) to TRBJ1-5; D may be TRBD1 (5 bases). The CDR3 consists of 16 residues. The V and J ends lost 1 base and 3 bases respectively, with 13 bases between them. Germline V gene lookup returns CDR1 LGHDT and CDR2 YNNKEL (reference sequence). The CDR3 nucleotides are TGTGCCAGCAGCCAAGGCTCAGGGCGAGTCAATCAGCCCCAGCATTTT. Translated: CASSQGSGRVNQPQHF.

The chain uses TRBV28 and TRBJ2-1; D call uncertain. The V gene's germline CDR1 is MDHEN and CDR2 SYDVKM. The CDR3 has 13 residues. V was trimmed by 3 bases and J by 8 bases, leaving 11 bases between them. CDR3 loop: CASSFYPQDEQFF. The CDR3 bases are TGTGCCAGCAGTTTCTACCCTCAGGATGAGCAGTTCTTC. Full variable domain (outside the CDR3, taken from reference TRBV28 and TRBJ2-1): DVKVTQSSRYLVKRTGEKVFLECVQDMDHENMFWYRQDPGLGLRLIYFSYDVKMKEKGDIPEGYSVSREKKERFSLILESASTNQTSMYLCASSFYPQDEQFFGPGTRLTVL.

This chain connects TRBV7-9 to TRBJ2-3, with TRBD2 matching over 12 bases. This CDR3 has 17 amino acids. Germline V gene lookup returns CDR1 SEHNR and CDR2 FQNEAQ (reference sequence). V shed 3 bases and J 0 bases; nucleotides not matched to a gene: 4. The DNA of the CDR3 is TGTGCCAGCAGCTTGGTCCTAGCGGGGGGGAGCACAGATACGCAGTATTTT. Protein product: CASSLVLAGGSTDTQYF.

This clone was observed once. The rearrangement uses TRBV5-6 and TRBJ1-2; no firm D call. V shed 4 bases and J shed 0 bases, with 13 bases lying between them. The CDR3 is 15 amino acids. Germline V CDR1 and CDR2: SGHDT, YYEEEE. The CDR3 protein is CASSPRLLANYGYTF. The CDR3 nucleotides are TGTGCCAGCAGCCCGAGGCTCCTAGCTAACTATGGCTACACCTTC. The variable domain in full, with the rest retrieved from reference TRBV5-6 and TRBJ1-2, is DAGVTQSPTHLIKTRGQQVTLRCSPKSGHDTVSWYQQALGQGPQFIFQYYEEEERQRGNFPDRFSGHQFPNYSSELNVNALLLGDSALYLCASSPRLLANYGYTFGSGTRLTVV.